The entry below describes one T cell receptor beta chain. No antigen is known for it. Germline is not matched at one junction end, which may reflect a read error. This sample stems from a study of post-analysis software for immune sequencing data. Study overall: The patients showed relapsing-remitting, secondary progressive and progressive-relapsing multiple sclerosis courses.

Findings and limits, study-wide: Patients showed TRBV5-6, TRBV5-1 and TRBV20-1 among about five TRBV segments more frequent than in controls.

CDR3 length: 14 residues. CDR1 MGHRA and CDR2 YSYEKL come from the germline V gene. TCR beta libraries were prepared from cDNA with unique molecular identifiers. One entry per CDR3 protein results from TCRdb running MiXCR on the PCR reads. The sample lists roughly 620,000 distinct CDR3 sequences; around 44% were seen once. The chain links TRBV4-1 to TRBJ2-7; perhaps D is TRBD1 or TRBD2 (5 bases each). The TCR sequence derives from a girl aged 10 to 17 with multiple sclerosis. Sample: blood. The CDR3 region is CASSQGGASYGQYF. The DNA of the CDR3 is TGCGCCAGCAGCCAAGGAGGGGCCTCCTACGGGCAGTACTTC.